This entry lists 12 T cell receptor beta chains sequenced from one sample in a study of pediatric ulcerative colitis (dated 2019 in TCRdb). The library was built by means of the immunoSEQ multiplex PCR assay. What TCRdb holds here is the immuneACCESS table cut down to in-frame rearrangements. Part of the clones is not present; checked against another copy, under half of the missing clones reflect an unresolved V gene, and the others are unexplained. The sample contains more than 50,000 clones, over 70% of them found a single time. The ten largest make up about 1.5% of the sample. The sample taken for sequencing was blood. Receptors originate from a boy aged 5 to 17 who was a control in a study of pediatric ulcerative colitis.

This clone ranks as medium-sized. The chain carries TRBV2 and TRBJ2-2; possible D gene TRBD2, 6 bases. Germline V gives CDR1 SNHLY, CDR2 FYNNEI. The germline V and J ends were trimmed by 6 bases and 0 bases, with 8 bases remaining between them. This CDR3 is built from 14 residues. The CDR3 sequence is CASREGTNTGELFF. CDR3 coding DNA: TGTGCCAGCAGGGAGGGAACGAACACCGGGGAGCTGTTTTTT. Combining the CDR3 with reference TRBV2 and TRBJ2-2 gives the whole variable domain EPEVTQTPSHQVTQMGQEVILRCVPISNHLYFYWYRQILGQKVEFLVSFYNNEISEKSEIFDDQFSVERPDGSNFTLKIRSTKLEDSAMYFCASREGTNTGELFFGEGSRLTVL.

CDR3: CASSFFFGGAYEQYF. The CDR3 DNA follows: TGTGCCAGCAGTTTTTTCTTCGGGGGGGCCTACGAGCAGTACTTC. The chain is built from TRBV28 and TRBJ2-7; TRBD2 matches at 8 bases. The CDR3 extends over 15 amino acids. Germline V lookup: CDR1 MDHEN, CDR2 SYDVKM. Losses at the gene ends were 3 bases for V and 2 bases for J; bases not matched to a gene: 6.

The chain is built from TRBV28 and TRBJ1-1; tentative D call: TRBD1 (6 bases). Trimming took off 4 bases at V and 1 base at J, with 10 bases between the two ends. The CDR3 has 14 amino acids. Germline CDR1 MDHEN, CDR2 SYDVKM. CDR3 in amino acids: CASSSGGQNTEAFF. CDR3 DNA: TGTGCCAGCAGTTCGGGGGGACAGAACACTGAAGCTTTCTTT. Full variable domain (missing parts from reference TRBV28 and TRBJ1-1): DVKVTQSSRYLVKRTGEKVFLECVQDMDHENMFWYRQDPGLGLRLIYFSYDVKMKEKGDIPEGYSVSREKKERFSLILESASTNQTSMYLCASSSGGQNTEAFFGQGTRLTVV.

In the case of this clone: The identical CDR3 is also encoded by other nucleotide sequences in the sample. The chain carries TRBV6-5 and TRBJ2-7; 14 bases agree with TRBD2. Unmatched junction bases numbered 8, after V lost 6 bases and J lost 7 bases. CDR1 and CDR2 from the germline V gene are MNHEY and SVGAGI. The CDR3 is 15 residues long. DNA of the CDR3: TGTGCCAGCAGGCCCGGGACTAGCGGGAGTAGTGAGCAGTACTTC. It specifies CASRPGTSGSSEQYF.

This chain uses TRBV7-2 with TRBJ1-3; D remains ambiguous. Trimming took off 6 bases at V and 4 bases at J, with 22 bases between the two ends. Germline V gene data show CDR1 as SGHTA and CDR2 as FQGNSA. CDR3 length equals 17 residues. CDR3 in DNA: TGTGCCAGCAGACAGCTTAGTATGAGATGGGCCGGAAACACCATATATTTT. This sequence encodes CASRQLSMRWAGNTIYF.

A note on this clone: Other DNA sequences from this sample encode an identical CDR3 as well. The J gene is TRBJ1-5, the V gene TRBV25-1, with a possible D match to TRBD1 (5 bases). This CDR3 has 16 amino acids. Between the trimmed V and J ends, which lost 4 bases and 5 bases, there was a span of 18 bases. Germline lookup yields CDR1 MGHDK and CDR2 SYGVNS. DNA for the CDR3: TGTGCCAGCAGTGGGCGGGGGGGGATTGGGGATCAGCCCCAGCATTTT. This translates into CASSGRGGIGDQPQHF.

This chain joins TRBV5-1 and TRBJ2-2, with D possibly being TRBD1 (5 bases). The CDR3 runs 16 residues. Trimming took off 2 bases at V and 6 bases at J, with 17 bases between the two ends. CDR1 and CDR2 from the germline V gene are SGHRS and YFSETQ. This CDR3 reads CASSLDRPLGPGELFF. CDR3 coding DNA: TGCGCCAGCAGCTTAGACAGACCTTTAGGTCCCGGGGAGCTGTTTTTT.

The chain combines TRBV9 with TRBJ2-2, with D uncertain. V was clipped by 0 bases and J by 9 bases, with 3 bases between them. The germline gives CDR1 SGDLS, CDR2 YYNGEE. This CDR3 has 11 amino acids. The CDR3 sequence: CASSVARELFF. Here the CDR3 DNA reads TGTGCCAGCAGCGTAGCCAGGGAGCTGTTTTTT.

V and J are TRBV5-4 and TRBJ1-1; TRBD1 aligns across 9 bases. The CDR3 loop spans 13 amino acids. Germline trimming cut 6 bases from V and 10 bases from J; bases unmatched to any gene: 10. CDR1 is SGHNT, CDR2 YYREEE, per germline (reference sequence). CDR3 in DNA: TGTGCCAGCACCCGGGACAGGGACTCAGGAGCTTTCTTT. It yields the protein CASTRDRDSGAFF.

CDR3 sequence: CASSHGQGYEQYF. Written as DNA, the CDR3 is TGCGCCAGCAGCCATGGACAGGGATACGAGCAGTACTTC. The rearrangement uses TRBV5-1 and TRBJ2-7, with 8 bases matching TRBD1. Losses at the gene ends were 4 bases for V and 4 bases for J; bases not matched to a gene: 4. Germline V gene lookup returns CDR1 SGHRS and CDR2 YFSETQ. The CDR3 consists of 13 residues.

V and J are TRBV27 and TRBJ2-2; D is ambiguous. The CDR3 consists of 12 residues. CDR1 and CDR2 from the germline V gene are MNHEY and SMNVEV (reference sequence). V was shortened by 3 bases and J by 7 bases, with 6 bases between the two germline ends. CDR3 protein: CASSFFSGELFF. The DNA of the CDR3 is TGTGCCAGCAGTTTTTTTAGCGGGGAGCTGTTTTTT.

This sequence joins TRBV30 and TRBJ1-3, with D perhaps matching TRBD1 (5 bases). The CDR3 covers 13 residues. Germline lookup yields CDR1 GTSNPN and CDR2 SVGIG (reference sequence). Trimming took off 6 bases at V and 4 bases at J, with 13 bases between the two ends. In nucleotides, the CDR3 is TGTGCCTGCCCCGAGAGACAGGGAAACACCATATATTTT. Translating gives CACPERQGNTIYF.